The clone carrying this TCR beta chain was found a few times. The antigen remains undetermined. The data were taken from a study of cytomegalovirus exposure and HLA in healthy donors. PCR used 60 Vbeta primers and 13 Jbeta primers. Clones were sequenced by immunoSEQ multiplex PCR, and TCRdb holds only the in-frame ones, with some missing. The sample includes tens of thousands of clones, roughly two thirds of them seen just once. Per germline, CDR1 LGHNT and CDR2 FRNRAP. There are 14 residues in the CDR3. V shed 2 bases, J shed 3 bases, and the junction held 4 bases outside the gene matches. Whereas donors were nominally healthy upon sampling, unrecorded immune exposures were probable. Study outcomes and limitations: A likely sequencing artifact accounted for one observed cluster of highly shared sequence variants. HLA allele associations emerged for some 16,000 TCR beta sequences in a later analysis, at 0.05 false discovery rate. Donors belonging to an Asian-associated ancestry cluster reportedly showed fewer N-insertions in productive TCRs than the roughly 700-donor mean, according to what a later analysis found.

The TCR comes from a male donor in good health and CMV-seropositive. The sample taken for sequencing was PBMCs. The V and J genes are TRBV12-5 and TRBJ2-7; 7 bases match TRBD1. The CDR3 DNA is TGTGCTAGTGGTTTGCCGGGACAGATCTACGAGCAGTACTTC. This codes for CASGLPGQIYEQYF.